Each of the 2 T cell receptor beta chains below was sequenced from the same sample in a study of beta chain features in type 1 diabetes. Expressed TCRB transcripts were sequenced after all isolated RNA was converted to cDNA. TCRdb keeps only in-frame clones here, not all; method: immunoSEQ multiplex PCR. The sample lists roughly 310,000 clones, 8% to 13% seen once, with roughly 0.016% in the top ten. The sequenced material came from naive CD4+ T cells from blood. The receptors shown here come from a woman aged 30 to 39 in good health.

This clone was counted between two and nine times. The chain links TRBV4-2 to TRBJ2-1; tentative D call: TRBD2 (5 bases). Trimming left V 4 bases short and J 0 bases short, with 13 bases between. The CDR3 is made up of 16 amino acids. Per the germline V gene, CDR1 is LGHNA and CDR2 is YNFKEQ. CDR3 region: CASSPRGLASYNEQFF. The CDR3, as DNA: TGTGCCAGCAGCCCCCGAGGACTGGCCTCCTACAATGAGCAGTTCTTC.

The rearrangement uses TRBV6-5 and TRBJ2-5, with D perhaps TRBD1 (5 bases). There are 16 residues in the CDR3. Between the trimmed V and J ends, which lost 0 bases and 2 bases, there was a span of 13 bases. Germline-derived CDR1 and CDR2 are MNHEY and SVGAGI. The CDR3 coding sequence is TGTGCCAGCAGTTACTCGATTACCCAGGGTCAAGAGACCCAGTACTTC. It encodes CASSYSITQGQETQYF.